The sample holds one count of the clone carrying this T cell receptor (beta chain). The antigen remains undetermined. Germline V gene data show CDR1 as MNHEY and CDR2 as SVGEGT. The CDR3 totals 16 residues. The trim removed 2 bases at V and 2 bases at J, leaving 9 bases unmatched. The data stem from a study of blood T cells in healthy people across ages. General observations from the study: Possibly confounding the expanded clonotype changes was the fact that donor CMV status was unknown.

Together with a sample-barcoded 5' primer, a J-beta primer mix was included in a second PCR lasting roughly 7 to 11 cycles. TCRdb ran MiXCR on the 5' RACE reads and lists one entry per CDR3 protein. This sample carries about 1.4 million distinct CDR3 sequences, around 59% of them seen once, and the ten largest clones take roughly 6.3%. The gene calls are TRBV6-2 or TRBV6-3 and TRBJ2-7; 7 bases agree with TRBD1. The sample was blood. This clonotype was sampled from a man between 18 and 35 years old in good health. The CDR3 sequence: CASSYGSGTGAYEQYF. In nucleotides, the CDR3 is TGTGCCAGCAGTTACGGCTCCGGTACAGGGGCCTACGAGCAGTACTTC.